One sample yielded the 8 T cell receptor beta chains listed below, sequenced in a study of Ad26.COV2.S vaccination and SARS-CoV-2 variants. The method was immunoSEQ multiplex PCR; TCRdb's version includes in-frame clones alone and lacks a portion of them. The table includes some 350,000 clones, around 90% detected once. Treatment defined: 19 received Ad26.COV2.S at low or high dose, single or two shots; 5 received placebo; per-sample allocation not given. Samples came from day 63 after the first vaccine or placebo injection. This specimen was peripheral blood, taken in a trial of Ad26.COV2.S vaccine versus placebo. The receptors shown here come from a person between 18 and 59 years old who received the Ad26.COV2.S COVID-19 vaccine or a placebo.

This clone was recorded once. The V gene is TRBV7-2, the J gene TRBJ2-2; D is unclear. The CDR3 has 14 residues. The germline CDR1 and CDR2 sequences are SGHTA and FQGNSA. The V gene lost 3 bases and the J gene lost 7 bases, with 12 bases spanning the gap. The chain's CDR3 is CASSFYGVSGELFF. The DNA for the CDR3 is TGTGCCAGCAGCTTTTACGGAGTGAGCGGGGAGCTGTTTTTT.

V is TRBV28 and J is TRBJ2-7; 9 nucleotides match TRBD2. V trimming: 9 bases; J trimming: 3 bases; junction bases outside the gene matches: 12. CDR1 and CDR2 from the germline V gene are MDHEN and SYDVKM. This CDR3 region has 15 residues. The CDR3 sequence: CASASLAGDLYEQYF. CDR3 DNA sequence: TGTGCCAGTGCCTCCTTAGCGGGGGACCTCTACGAGCAGTACTTC.

The chain links TRBV5-4 to TRBJ2-1; TRBD2 is a possible D gene (5 bases). Germline V gene sequence: CDR1 SGHNT, CDR2 YYREEE (reference sequence). V was pared by 4 bases and J by 1 base, with 9 bases between. The CDR3 covers 14 residues. The chain's CDR3 is CASSLGESYNEQFF. Written as DNA, the CDR3 is TGTGCCAGCAGCCTTGGGGAGTCCTACAATGAGCAGTTCTTC.

V is TRBV10-3 and J is TRBJ2-7; D gene unclear. Trimming shortened V by 3 bases and J by 5 bases, and 5 bases separated the two germline ends. Germline CDR1 reads ENHRY; CDR2 reads SYGVKD. The CDR3 is 11 amino acids. This CDR3 reads CAISDLDEQYF. The CDR3 coding sequence is TGTGCCATCAGTGATTTGGACGAGCAGTACTTC.

The rearrangement links TRBV4-3 to TRBJ2-1; TRBD2 matches 12 bases. The CDR3 spans 17 residues. Germline CDR1 reads LGHNA; CDR2 reads YSLEER. J was trimmed by 7 bases and V by 7 bases; bases with no gene match: 14. This CDR3 reads CASTSRLAGEKGNEQFF. The CDR3 DNA sequence: TGCGCCAGCACGTCCCGACTAGCGGGGGAAAAGGGGAATGAGCAGTTCTTC.

The CDR3 nucleotides are TGTGCCAGCAGCTTAGGCAGGGTCGAGGATGAAAAACTGTTTTTT. It is translated as CASSLGRVEDEKLFF. The chain is built from TRBV11-3 and TRBJ1-4, with D maybe TRBD1 (5 bases). This CDR3 contains 15 residues. Trimming took off 1 base at V and 6 bases at J, with 12 bases between the two ends. Germline-derived CDR1 and CDR2 are SGHNT and YENEEA. The full variable domain, completed using reference TRBV11-3 and TRBJ1-4, is EAGVVQSPRYKIIEKKQPVAFWCNPISGHNTLYWYLQNLGQGPELLIRYENEEAVDDSQLPKDRFSAERLKGVDSTLKIQPAELGDSAVYLCASSLGRVEDEKLFFGSGTQLSVL.

The chain carries TRBV6-5 and TRBJ2-7, with a tentative D call TRBD1 (6 bases). V lost 6 bases and J lost 4, with 13 bases in between. The CDR3 is 13 residues long. Germline loops: CDR1 MNHEY, CDR2 SVGAGI. The CDR3 here is CASRSGTPYEQYF. The CDR3 bases are TGTGCCAGCAGGTCCGGGACACCGTACGAGCAGTACTTC.

V usage is TRBV20-1 and J usage is TRBJ1-2; D remains ambiguous. The germline gives CDR1 DFQATT, CDR2 SNEGSKA (reference sequence). V was pared by 6 bases and J by 6 bases, with 11 bases between. CDR3 length: 11 residues. This CDR3 reads CSAQLGDGYTF. CDR3 coding DNA: TGCAGTGCCCAGCTCGGGGATGGCTACACCTTC.